This TCR beta chain was sequenced in a study of memory CD4+ T cells and cytomegalovirus serostatus. Single viable CD3+CD4+CD8-CD45RO+ cells were sorted as the memory CD4+ T cells. Germline V lookup: CDR1 SGHKS, CDR2 YYEKEE (reference sequence). V dropped 2 bases and J dropped 2 bases, with 10 bases sitting between them. The length of the CDR3 is 14 residues. The table came from immunoSEQ multiplex PCR; TCRdb's copy has only in-frame clones and leaves some out. The profile shows tens of thousands of clones, under 80% of them singletons. The chain carries TRBV5-5 and TRBJ2-5; D not resolved. Material: memory CD4+ T cells from blood. The receptor was derived from an adult in good health and CMV-seronegative. Some clones in this sample may be carry-over from other donors' samples. The CDR3 bases are TGTGCCAGCAGCTTCCTCCCTAGTCAAGAGACCCAGTACTTC. It translates to CASSFLPSQETQYF.